Listed below are T cell receptor beta chains from one sample, sequenced in a study of T-cell memory formation after mild COVID-19. One entry per CDR3 protein results from TCRdb running MiXCR on the 5' RACE reads. The repertoire holds about 210,000 distinct CDR3 sequences, with about 27% as singletons. Material: PBMCs or a T cell subset sorted from them (not recorded which). The receptors stem from an adult woman who had mild COVID-19 (a few samples of this study predate the infection). Cell type and time point are not known. CDR3s include the opening cysteine and the closing phenylalanine or tryptophan. D genes are given only for firm matches. Some rows have no size entry. The others give once, few or many, or a class for an expanded clone.

few,TRBJ2-2,TRBV11-2,16,TRBD1,TGTGCCAGCAGCTCGGACAGGGCCCCGAACACCGGGGAGCTGTTTTTT,CASSSDRAPNTGELFF
NA,TRBJ2-4,TRBV7-2,12,NA,TGTGCCAGCAGCCCAGGAGGAAACATTCAGTACTTC,CASSPGGNIQYF
once,TRBJ2-7,TRBV5-1,14,TRBD1,TGCGCCAGCAGCCCTGGGACAGTCGCGGGCGAGCAGTACTTC,CASSPGTVAGEQYF
NA,TRBJ2-1,TRBV7-9,17,NA,TGTGCCAGCAGCTTAGGAGGTAGGGCAGGGTTATACAATGAGCAGTTCTTC,CASSLGGRAGLYNEQFF
few,TRBJ1-1,TRBV4-1,15,NA,TGCGCCAGCAGCCAAGTGGGAAGACCGAACACTGAAGCTTTCTTT,CASSQVGRPNTEAFF
NA,TRBJ1-5,TRBV5-1,16,TRBD1,TGCGCCAGCAGCTTGGAGCCAGGGGGGAGTATACAGCCCCAGCATTTT,CASSLEPGGSIQPQHF
NA,TRBJ2-2,TRBV12-3/TRBV12-4,13,NA,TGTGCCAGCAGTTTTACGGGCACCGGGGAGCTGTTTTTT,CASSFTGTGELFF
few,TRBJ2-6,TRBV7-6,17,NA,TGTGCCAGCAGCAGCCGGGACACCAGCTCTGGGGCCAACGTCCTGACTTTC,CASSSRDTSSGANVLTF
NA,TRBJ1-1,TRBV7-2,14,NA,TGTGCCAGCAGCTTCGGGCCCCAGAACACTGAAGCTTTCTTT,CASSFGPQNTEAFF
NA,TRBJ1-6,TRBV20-1,17,NA,TGCAGTGCTAGTTGGGAGCAGGGCTTACTGGGAAATTCACCCCTCCACTTT,CSASWEQGLLGNSPLHF
NA,TRBJ2-7,TRBV18,14,TRBD1,TGTGCCAGCTCACCCTGGGACAGTCGCTACGAGCAGTACTTC,CASSPWDSRYEQYF
NA,TRBJ2-2,TRBV7-3,16,NA,TGTGCCAGCAGCTACATGGGTCCATTTAACCCCGGGGAGCTGTTTTTT,CASSYMGPFNPGELFF
NA,TRBJ2-3,TRBV7-9,12,NA,TGTGCCAGCAGCTTAGCATCCGATACGCAGTATTTT,CASSLASDTQYF
NA,TRBJ1-1,TRBV7-2,13,NA,TGTGCCAGCAGCGCTCGCCTAGGGGTGGGAGCTTTCTTT,CASSARLGVGAFF
few,TRBJ2-3,TRBV7-2,15,NA,TGTGCCAGCAGCCCCGGGGTAGTGATCACAGATACGCAGTATTTT,CASSPGVVITDTQYF
NA,TRBJ1-4,TRBV7-9,15,TRBD1,TGTGCCAGCAGTTTATCAGACAGGGGGGACGAAAAACTGTTTTTT,CASSLSDRGDEKLFF
few,TRBJ2-1,TRBV7-2,16,NA,TGTGCCAGCAGCTTTCAGGGGACTATCGGATACAATGAGCAGTTCTTC,CASSFQGTIGYNEQFF
NA,TRBJ1-5,TRBV15,20,TRBD1,TGTGCCACCAGCAGAGTAAGCGTAGGACAGGTACTTTATAGCAATCAGCCCCAGCATTTT,CATSRVSVGQVLYSNQPQHF
NA,TRBJ1-3,TRBV29-1,16,NA,TGCAGCGTGGGGCTCGGAGACTTCAACTCTGGAAACACCATATATTTT,CSVGLGDFNSGNTIYF
NA,TRBJ2-2,TRBV20-1,16,TRBD1,TGCAGTGCTAGAGATCTCGTCGGACAGGGCGCCGGGGAGCTGTTTTTT,CSARDLVGQGAGELFF
NA,TRBJ2-6,TRBV6-6,16,NA,TGTGCCAGCACCCGGTTAGGTGGAGCCGGGGCCAACGTCCTGACTTTC,CASTRLGGAGANVLTF
many,TRBJ2-3,TRBV7-9,14,NA,TGTGCCAGCAGCTTAATGTCTATTCGAGATACGCAGTATTTT,CASSLMSIRDTQYF
few,TRBJ2-1,TRBV11-1,14,TRBD1,TGTGCCAGCAGCGCCCGGGACAGGGGAAATGAGCAGTTCTTC,CASSARDRGNEQFF
few,TRBJ2-1,TRBV28,15,TRBD2,TGTGCCAGCAGACTTCTAGCGGGAGGTTTTAATGAGCAGTTCTTC,CASRLLAGGFNEQFF
few,TRBJ1-1,TRBV6-5,15,TRBD1,TGTGCCAGCAGCCGGGGGGGACAGGGGGCCTTTGGGGCTTTCTTT,CASSRGGQGAFGAFF
NA,TRBJ2-3,TRBV9,16,TRBD1,TGTGCCAGCAGCGGAACCGGACAGGCCCTCACAGATACGCAGTATTTT,CASSGTGQALTDTQYF
once,TRBJ2-3,TRBV29-1,17,TRBD2,TGCAGCGTTGAACCCATCCTTAGCGGGGGGGCCGCAGATACGCAGTATTTT,CSVEPILSGGAADTQYF
many,TRBJ2-5,TRBV19,15,NA,TGTGCCAGTAGTATCGGGGATGCGTCGACGGAGACCCAGTACTTC,CASSIGDASTETQYF
few,TRBJ2-2,TRBV2,12,NA,TGTGCCAGTACAGCATTCACCGGGGAGCTGTTTTTT,CASTAFTGELFF
few,TRBJ2-7,TRBV7-9,12,NA,TGTGCCAGCAGTTTGACGGAGAACGAGCAGTACTTC,CASSLTENEQYF
few,TRBJ1-5,TRBV7-8,14,NA,TGTGCCAGCAGCTTAGACAGGGAGAATCAGCCCCAGCATTTT,CASSLDRENQPQHF
NA,TRBJ1-2,TRBV9,14,TRBD1,TGTGCCAGCAGTGGGACAGGGTTGTACTATGGCTACACCTTC,CASSGTGLYYGYTF
few,TRBJ1-5,TRBV5-1,18,NA,TGCGCCAGCAGCTTAGGGCCACAAACCCTATATAGCAATCAGCCCCAGCATTTT,CASSLGPQTLYSNQPQHF
few,TRBJ2-1,TRBV7-7,16,TRBD2,TGTGCCAGCAGCTTCGGACGGGGGGTCTCCTACAATGAGCAGTTCTTC,CASSFGRGVSYNEQFF
NA,TRBJ1-1,TRBV12-3/TRBV12-4,13,NA,TGTGCCAGCAGTTTTCTTTCTGGGGCTGAAGCTTTCTTT,CASSFLSGAEAFF
NA,TRBJ2-1,TRBV12-3/TRBV12-4,13,NA,TGTGCCAGCAAGAATACAGGGTCCAATGAGCAGTTCTTC,CASKNTGSNEQFF
NA,TRBJ1-2,TRBV29-1,12,TRBD1,TGCAGCGTGTTGACAGGGAGGGATGGCTACACCTTC,CSVLTGRDGYTF
NA,TRBJ2-5,TRBV12-3/TRBV12-4,14,NA,TGTGCCAGCAGCTCCACGACTAATCAAGAGACCCAGTACTTC,CASSSTTNQETQYF
NA,TRBJ2-7,TRBV12-3/TRBV12-4,11,NA,TGTGCCAGCAGTTTTTACAACGAGCAGTACTTC,CASSFYNEQYF
NA,TRBJ2-5,TRBV30,15,NA,TGTGCCTGGGGTCTCGAAGGGGGATCGGGTGAGACCCAGTACTTC,CAWGLEGGSGETQYF
NA,TRBJ1-5,TRBV5-1,14,NA,TGCGCCAGCAGCAGTGACGGAACCAATCAGCCCCAGCATTTT,CASSSDGTNQPQHF
NA,TRBJ1-1,TRBV7-2,14,NA,TGTGCCAGCAGCTTCATTCCAAGAAACACTGAAGCTTTCTTT,CASSFIPRNTEAFF
NA,TRBJ2-7,TRBV19,13,TRBD1,TGTGCCAGCACTGGGACAGACCTACGAGAGCAGTACTTC,CASTGTDLREQYF
NA,TRBJ2-1,TRBV30,11,TRBD2,TGTGCCTGGACACTAGCGACGGAGCAGTTCTTC,CAWTLATEQFF
many,TRBJ1-4,TRBV28,15,TRBD1,TGTGCCAGCAGGGGGACAGCGGCAACTAATGAAAAACTGTTTTTT,CASRGTAATNEKLFF
few,TRBJ2-3,TRBV5-6,15,NA,TGTGCCAGCAGCTCAGGGGGGGGAGGCACAGATACGCAGTATTTT,CASSSGGGGTDTQYF